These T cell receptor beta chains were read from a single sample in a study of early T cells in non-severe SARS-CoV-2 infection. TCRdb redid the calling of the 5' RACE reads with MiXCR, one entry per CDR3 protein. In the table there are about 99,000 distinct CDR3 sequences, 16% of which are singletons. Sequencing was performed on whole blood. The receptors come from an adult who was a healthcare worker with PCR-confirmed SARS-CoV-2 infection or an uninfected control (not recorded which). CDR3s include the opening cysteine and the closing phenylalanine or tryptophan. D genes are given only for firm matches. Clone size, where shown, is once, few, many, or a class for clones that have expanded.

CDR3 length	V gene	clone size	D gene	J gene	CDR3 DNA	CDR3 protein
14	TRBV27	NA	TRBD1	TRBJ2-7	TGTGCCAGCAGTTTACGACAGGGGGCAGACGAGCAGTACTTC	CASSLRQGADEQYF
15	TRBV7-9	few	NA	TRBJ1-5	TGTGCCAGCAGCTTCGACAGGTTCGGCAATCAGCCCCAGCATTTT	CASSFDRFGNQPQHF
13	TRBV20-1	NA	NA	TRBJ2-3	TGCAGTGCTAGAGTCGGGAGTGGGGATACGCAGTATTTT	CSARVGSGDTQYF
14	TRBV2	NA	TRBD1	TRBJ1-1	TGTGCCAGCGCCGGGACAGGGGTAAACACTGAAGCTTTCTTT	CASAGTGVNTEAFF
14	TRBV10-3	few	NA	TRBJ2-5	TGTGCCATCAGTGAGTCCGGTCCCAGAGAGACCCAGTACTTC	CAISESGPRETQYF
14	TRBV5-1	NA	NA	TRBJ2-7	TGCGCCAGCAGCGGGCTGGGGGGTAGCTACGAGCAGTACTTC	CASSGLGGSYEQYF
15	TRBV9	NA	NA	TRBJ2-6	TGTGCCAGCAGCGTAACCAGCTCTGGGGCCAACGTCCTGACTTTC	CASSVTSSGANVLTF
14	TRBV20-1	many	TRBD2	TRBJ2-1	TGCAGTGCGCAATGGCTAGCGGGGTTCAATGAGCAGTTCTTC	CSAQWLAGFNEQFF
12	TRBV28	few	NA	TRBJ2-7	TGTGCCAGCAGTTTAGGCTCCTACGAGCAGTACTTC	CASSLGSYEQYF
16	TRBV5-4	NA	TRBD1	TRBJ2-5	TGTGCCAGCAGCTTGGCGGGACAGGGGGCAGGAGAGACCCAGTACTTC	CASSLAGQGAGETQYF
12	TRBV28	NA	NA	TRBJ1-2	TGTGCCTCATCGGGGGCACGGTATGGCTACACCTTC	CASSGARYGYTF
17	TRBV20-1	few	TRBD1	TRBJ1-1	TGCAGTGCTAGAGTGGTCGACAGGGGACATTTGAACACTGAAGCTTTCTTT	CSARVVDRGHLNTEAFF
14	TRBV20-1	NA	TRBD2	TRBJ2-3	TGCAGTGCTAGAGATGTTAGCGGGGGTGATACGCAGTATTTT	CSARDVSGGDTQYF
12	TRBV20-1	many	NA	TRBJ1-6	TGCAGTGCTAGACAAAATAATTCACCCCTCCACTTT	CSARQNNSPLHF
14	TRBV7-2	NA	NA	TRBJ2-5	TGTGCCAGCAGCTTCGGTTACACGAAAGAGACCCAGTACTTC	CASSFGYTKETQYF
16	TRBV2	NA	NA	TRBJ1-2	TGTGCCAGCAGTGAATCCCCGGGACTGAATTTCTATGGCTACACCTTC	CASSESPGLNFYGYTF
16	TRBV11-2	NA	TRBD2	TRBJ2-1	TGTGCCAGCAGCTTACTCGGCGGCGGGGGAGTGGATGAGCAGTTCTTC	CASSLLGGGGVDEQFF
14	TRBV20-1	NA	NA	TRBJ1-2	TGCAGTGCTGAGGGGTGGATCTCTAACTATGGCTACACCTTC	CSAEGWISNYGYTF
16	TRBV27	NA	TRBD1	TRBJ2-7	TGTGCCAGCAGCTTGGCCCCCGGACAGGGGTTTTACGAGCAGTACTTC	CASSLAPGQGFYEQYF